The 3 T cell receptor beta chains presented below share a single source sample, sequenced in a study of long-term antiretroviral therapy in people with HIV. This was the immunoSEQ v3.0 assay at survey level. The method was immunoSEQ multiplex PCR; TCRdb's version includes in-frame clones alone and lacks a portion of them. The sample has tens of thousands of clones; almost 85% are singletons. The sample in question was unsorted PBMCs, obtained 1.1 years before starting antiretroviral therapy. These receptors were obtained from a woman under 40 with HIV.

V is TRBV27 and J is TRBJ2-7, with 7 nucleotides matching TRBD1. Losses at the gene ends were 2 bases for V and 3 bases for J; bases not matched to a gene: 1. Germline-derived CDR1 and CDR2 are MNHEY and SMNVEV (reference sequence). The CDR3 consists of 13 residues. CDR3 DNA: TGTGCCAGCAGTTTACGACAGGGCTACGAGCAGTACGTC. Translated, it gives CASSLRQGYEQYV.

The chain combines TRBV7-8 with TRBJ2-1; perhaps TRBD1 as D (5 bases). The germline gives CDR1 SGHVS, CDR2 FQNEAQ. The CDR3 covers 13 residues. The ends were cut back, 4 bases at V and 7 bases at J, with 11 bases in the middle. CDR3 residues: CASSYIRVNEQFF. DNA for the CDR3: TGTGCCAGCAGCTACATCAGGGTGAATGAGCAGTTCTTC.

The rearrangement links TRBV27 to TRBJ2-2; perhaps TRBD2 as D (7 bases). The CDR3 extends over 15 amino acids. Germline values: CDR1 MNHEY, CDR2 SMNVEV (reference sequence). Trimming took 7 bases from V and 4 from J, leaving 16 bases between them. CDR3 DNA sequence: TGTGCCAGCATAGGGGGGGGGCTGAGCACCGGGGAGCTGTTTTTT. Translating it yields CASIGGGLSTGELFF.